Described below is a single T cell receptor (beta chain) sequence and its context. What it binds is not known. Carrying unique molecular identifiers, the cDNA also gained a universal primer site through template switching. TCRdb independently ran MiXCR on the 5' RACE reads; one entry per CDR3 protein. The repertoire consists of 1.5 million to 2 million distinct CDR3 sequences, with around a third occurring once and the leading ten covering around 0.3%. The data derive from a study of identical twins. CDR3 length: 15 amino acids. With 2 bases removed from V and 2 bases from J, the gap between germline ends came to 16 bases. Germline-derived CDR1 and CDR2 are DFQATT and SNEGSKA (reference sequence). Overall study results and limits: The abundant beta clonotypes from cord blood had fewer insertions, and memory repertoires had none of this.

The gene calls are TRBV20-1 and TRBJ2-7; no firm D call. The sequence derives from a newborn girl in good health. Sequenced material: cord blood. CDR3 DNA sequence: TGCAGTGCTAGAAGGGTCGCTCCGTTAACCTACGAGCAGTACTTC. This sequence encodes CSARRVAPLTYEQYF.